This passage covers 12 T cell receptor beta chains from one sample sequenced in a study of blood T cell repertoires in COVID-19. Clones were read by immunoSEQ multiplex PCR, and TCRdb kept only the in-frame ones, dropping some. The sample carries 140,000 to 150,000 clones, 85% to 90% recorded once. What was sequenced was peripheral blood. Receptors originate from a man younger than 30 with COVID-19, enrolled during active disease.

The genes are TRBV6-6 and TRBJ1-2; D is unresolved. Germline assignment: CDR1 MNHNY and CDR2 SVGAGI (reference sequence). CDR3 length equals 14 residues. The ends were cut back, 2 bases at V and 8 bases at J, with 15 bases in the middle. CDR3: CASSYLRPPGGYTF. The CDR3 DNA follows: TGTGCCAGCAGTTACCTCCGGCCCCCGGGGGGCTACACCTTC.

V and J are TRBV19 and TRBJ1-2; TRBD1 matches at 10 bases. This CDR3 is 13 amino acids long. Trimming took 7 bases from V and 8 from J; bases not matched to a gene: 7. In germline, CDR1 is LNHDA, CDR2 SQIVND (reference sequence). CDR3 bases: TGTGCCAGTATCAAGACAGGGGGCAAAGGCTACACCTTC. Residues: CASIKTGGKGYTF.

The chain employs TRBV12-3 or TRBV12-4 and TRBJ1-1, with 7 bases matching TRBD1. The ends lost 2 bases at V and 5 bases at J; junction bases unmatched: 2. This CDR3 is built from 13 residues. CDR3 amino acids: CASSLTGVTEAFF. The CDR3 bases are TGTGCCAGCAGTTTAACAGGGGTGACTGAAGCTTTCTTT.

The chain has TRBV9 and TRBJ1-2, with a possible D match to TRBD1 (5 bases). Germline CDR1 is SGDLS and CDR2 is YYNGEE. The CDR3 contains 14 residues. The V gene lost 0 bases and the J gene lost 6 bases, with 12 bases spanning the gap. Written as DNA, the CDR3 is TGTGCCAGCAGCGTAGTATCAGGGTCAAATGGCTACACCTTC. Amino acids: CASSVVSGSNGYTF.

This clone was observed a single time. V is TRBV2 and J is TRBJ2-7; D is possibly TRBD1 (6 bases). The V gene's germline CDR1 is SNHLY and CDR2 FYNNEI. With 6 bases removed from V and 2 bases from J, the gap between germline ends came to 8 bases. The CDR3 is made up of 12 amino acids. The CDR3 here is CASREGAYEQYF. CDR3 DNA: TGTGCCAGCAGAGAGGGGGCCTACGAGCAGTACTTC.

The chain carries TRBV2 and TRBJ2-7; TRBD1 matches 7 bases. Germline CDR1 reads SNHLY; CDR2 reads FYNNEI. The CDR3 totals 12 residues. The V and J ends lost 5 bases and 6 bases, in that order; junction bases with no gene match: 4. The CDR3 reads CASSFNRGEQYF. The CDR3 DNA sequence: TGTGCCAGCAGTTTTAACAGGGGCGAGCAGTACTTC.

V gene TRBV29-1 combines with J gene TRBJ2-1; tentatively, D is TRBD2 (6 bases). The germline CDR1 and CDR2 sequences are SQVTM and ANQGSEA. The ends were cut back, 3 bases at V and 0 bases at J, with 9 bases in the middle. The length of the CDR3 is 14 residues. This CDR3 reads CSVDAGSSYNEQFF. The CDR3 DNA follows: TGCAGCGTTGACGCGGGAAGCTCCTACAATGAGCAGTTCTTC.

This clone was detected ten times or more. The rearrangement joins TRBV4-3 to TRBJ1-2; D gene uncertain. CDR3 length equals 15 residues. The germline CDR1 and CDR2 sequences are LGHNA and YSLEER. V was pared by 0 bases and J by 4 bases, with 12 bases between. CDR3 sequence: CASSQDVTSGYGYTF. The CDR3 DNA sequence: TGCGCCAGCAGCCAAGATGTAACATCGGGCTATGGCTACACCTTC.

This chain joins TRBV5-1 and TRBJ2-1; tentative D call: TRBD2 (5 bases). This CDR3 has 14 amino acids. Trimming removed 6 bases from V and 5 bases from J, with 15 bases in between. Germline CDR1 is SGHRS and CDR2 is YFSETQ. Here the CDR3 reads CASNIRGRDNEQFF. CDR3 nucleotides: TGCGCCAGCAATATACGGGGAAGGGACAATGAGCAGTTCTTC.

The chain carries TRBV14 and TRBJ2-1; 9 nucleotides match TRBD2. The ends lost 1 base at V and 2 bases at J; junction bases unmatched: 0. Looked up from germline, CDR1 is SGHDN and CDR2 is FVKESK. The CDR3 spans 15 residues. DNA for the CDR3: TGTGCCAGCAGCCAAGGACTAGCGGCCTACAATGAGCAGTTCTTC. Protein: CASSQGLAAYNEQFF.

CDR3 sequence reads: CASSYQGGLAPNEQFF. DNA of the CDR3: TGTGCCAGCAGCTACCAGGGGGGACTAGCCCCCAATGAGCAGTTCTTC. The genes are TRBV7-2 and TRBJ2-1, with 9 bases fitting TRBD2. The germline gives CDR1 SGHTA, CDR2 FQGNSA. The V segment lost 4 bases and the J segment 6 bases; nucleotides outside the gene matches: 10. CDR3 size: 16 residues.

In nucleotides, the CDR3 is TGTGCCAGCAGTTTAAGGGCGGCCAGGGCAAGAAGTATCAATCAGCCCCAGCATTTT. Its protein product is CASSLRAARARSINQPQHF. V is TRBV28 and J is TRBJ1-5, with D perhaps matching TRBD1 (5 bases). The V end lost 2 bases, the J end lost 3 bases, and 23 bases lay between the germline ends. The CDR3 has 19 amino acids. Germline CDR1 reads MDHEN; CDR2 reads SYDVKM. Full variable domain (missing parts from reference TRBV28 and TRBJ1-5): DVKVTQSSRYLVKRTGEKVFLECVQDMDHENMFWYRQDPGLGLRLIYFSYDVKMKEKGDIPEGYSVSREKKERFSLILESASTNQTSMYLCASSLRAARARSINQPQHFGDGTRLSIL.